This T cell receptor beta chain was recovered during a study of blood T cell repertoires in COVID-19. This clone was observed a few times. The V and J ends lost 0 bases and 5 bases respectively, with 11 bases between them. The CDR3 spans 16 residues. CDR1 is LGHNA, CDR2 YNFKEQ, per germline. Generated by immunoSEQ multiplex PCR, the TCRdb table keeps only in-frame clones and is missing some. This sample has around 200,000 clones; roughly 84% occur once, and the top ten carry roughly 3.2%. The sequenced material came from PBMCs or T cells enriched from blood (not recorded which). The sequence was obtained from a young woman who had recovered from COVID-19. The genes are TRBV4-2 and TRBJ1-6; D is unclear. Written as DNA, the CDR3 is TGTGCCAGCAGCCAAGATAGAGGGAGCGATAATTCACCCCTCCACTTT. Translation: CASSQDRGSDNSPLHF.